This T cell receptor beta chain appears in the sequencing data of a study of shared clonotypes between healthy human individuals (TCRdb year 2020). Background for the entire study: The cohort included three men and a couple of women between 18 and 49 years of age. For each donor, three plates each were used for CD4 naive and CD4 memory, two plates were used for CD8 naive, and one plate was used for CD8 memory. To estimate repertoire size and how much clonotype sharing occurs between individuals, the study deeply sequenced the blood TCR repertoires of roughly 5 healthy adults. Leukapheresis yielded between about 0.94 and 8.9 billion PBMCs per donor. Different laboratories and diverse techniques were used to prepare libraries and sequence TCR repertoires, to increase sequencing depth and limit assay-specific biases. What the authors observed across the whole study: When several donors were compared, the shared fraction of clonotypes was 5% to 6.5% for naive CD4, over 3% for naive CD8, roughly 2.3% for memory CD4, and under 0.5% for memory CD8. Even with the large sequencing depth, rarefaction of the sorted-subset datasets indicated that sequencing was incomplete. Only blood was sampled, and tissue TCR repertoires likely differ from those in blood. Because the study included a small number of donors, the genetic and exposure-history diversity represented was limited. Compared with non-shared clonotypes, the clonotypes found in all four sorted-subset donors had higher generation probabilities. Naive subsets generally had larger estimated clonotype richness than memory subsets did. Pairwise subsampling indicated that sequencing depth was expected to affect the degree of clonotype sharing among donors.

With regard to this clone: The antigen it recognizes is unknown. Base quality data are lacking; no much larger clone is found one base away.

The donors were healthy, HIV-negative adults who had no recently reported acute infections or vaccinations. Only Caucasian adults living in Nashville, Tennessee, USA were represented among the donors. CD4+ T cells were enriched by magnetic negative selection, after which naive cells were positively selected on CD45RA and the negative fraction was taken as the memory subset. After blood collection by leukapheresis, PBMCs were isolated using Ficoll-Histopaque density gradient centrifugation and then cryopreserved in the vapor phase of liquid nitrogen. Analytical flow cytometry was used to check the purity and quantity of every magnetically sorted T cell population. Genomic DNA was isolated from every sorted fraction and measured by UV absorbance on a Nanodrop 2000c. TCR CDR3 regions were amplified from genomic DNA by multiplex PCR using the deep immunoSEQ assay. Genomic DNA extracted from each cell subset was distributed evenly over all wells of several immunoSEQ 96-well plates, and each plate served as one replicate. Each replicate PCR for sorted subsets received approximately 200 ng genomic DNA, equal to about 29,000 T cell genomes. The purified libraries were quantified using a Qubit 3.0 fluorometer, sized with a Bioanalyzer 2100, and then quantified again using the KAPA Library Quantification kit. A separate single-read 150-cycle Illumina NextSeq 550 flow cell was used to sequence each immunoSEQ 96-well plate. The authors' pipeline ran thus. Because only junctional sequences without quality scores were contained in the immunoSEQ output, filtering matching that applied to full-length reads could not be performed. To assign V/J genes and CDR3, sequences were annotated using PyIR, a Python wrapper for IgBLAST v1.9, with IMGT germline references. Reads with weak V/J assignments (E-value above 1e-6), missing CDR3, stop codons, out-of-frame junctions, or ambiguous translated residues were removed. V3J clonotypes were defined as sequences sharing the same inferred V gene, J gene, and CDR3 amino acid sequence. Percentage overlap between repertoires was calculated by dividing the number of shared unique clonotypes by the size of the smaller repertoire. Repertoire richness was assessed with RTK rarefaction, the Chao1 estimator, and Recon v2.1 estimates of unobserved clonotypes. Generation probabilities were computed with OLGA for all TCRbeta clonotypes obtained by the gDNA method from several donors. TCRdb stores this immuneACCESS table with in-frame sequences only. Part of the clones is absent; in the studies checked, under half of the shortfall reflects unresolved V genes, and no reason is known for the rest. The D gene and trimming were derived from the DNA, and the V and J assignments and clone size from that table. Across this sample there are some 1.1 million clones, with roughly 80% seen only once. Together, the top ten hold approximately 0.9% of the sample.

Inclusive of the bounding cysteine and phenylalanine, the CDR3 is 17 residues long. Just the 51-base CDR3 DNA is kept, in frame starting at base 1. V is cut back by 6 bases and J by 3 bases, with 13 bases in the junction unmatched. CDR1 MDHEN and CDR2 SYDVKM are derived from the germline V gene. The sequenced sample was memory CD4+ T cells from PBMCs. The sample's cell subset or site label is to be understood as: CD45RA-negative fraction. The rearrangement joined TRBV28 to TRBJ1-5; TRBD1 matches 8 bases in the middle. This TCR derives from a man aged 18 to 30 in good health. Some clones in this sample may be carry-over from other donors' samples. The DNA sequence is given as TGTGCCAGCAGCTTCCCCGGGACAGGCTCCCCCAATCAGCCCCAGCATTTT. Its product reads: CASSFPGTGSPNQPQHF.